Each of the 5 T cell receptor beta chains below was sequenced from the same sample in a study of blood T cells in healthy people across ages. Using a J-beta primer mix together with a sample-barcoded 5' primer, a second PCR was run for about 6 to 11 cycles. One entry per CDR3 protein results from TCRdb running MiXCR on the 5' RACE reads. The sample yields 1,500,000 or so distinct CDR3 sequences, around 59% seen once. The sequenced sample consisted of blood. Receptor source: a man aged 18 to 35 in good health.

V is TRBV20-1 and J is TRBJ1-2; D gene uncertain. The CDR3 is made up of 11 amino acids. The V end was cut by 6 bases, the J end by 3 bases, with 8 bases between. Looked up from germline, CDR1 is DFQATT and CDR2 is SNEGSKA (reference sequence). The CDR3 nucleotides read TGCAGTGCCACAGTCTACTATGGCTACACCTTC. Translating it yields CSATVYYGYTF.

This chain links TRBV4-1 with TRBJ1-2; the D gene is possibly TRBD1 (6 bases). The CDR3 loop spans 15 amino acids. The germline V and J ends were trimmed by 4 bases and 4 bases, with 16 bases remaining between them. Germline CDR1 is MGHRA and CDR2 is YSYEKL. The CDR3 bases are TGCGCCAGCAGCCTCCTTGAGGGGGTCGGCTATGGCTACACCTTC. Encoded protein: CASSLLEGVGYGYTF.

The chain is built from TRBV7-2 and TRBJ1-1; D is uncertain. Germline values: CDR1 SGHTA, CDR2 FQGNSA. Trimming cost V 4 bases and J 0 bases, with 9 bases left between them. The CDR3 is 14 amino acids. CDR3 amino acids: CASSSSPLNTEAFF. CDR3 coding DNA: TGTGCCAGCAGCTCGAGCCCGCTGAACACTGAAGCTTTCTTT. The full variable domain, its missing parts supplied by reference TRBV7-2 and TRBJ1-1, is GAGVSQSPSNKVTEKGKDVELRCDPISGHTALYWYRQSLGQGLEFLIYFQGNSAPDKSGLPSDRFSAERTGGSVSTLTIQRTQQEDSAVYLCASSSSPLNTEAFFGQGTRLTVV.

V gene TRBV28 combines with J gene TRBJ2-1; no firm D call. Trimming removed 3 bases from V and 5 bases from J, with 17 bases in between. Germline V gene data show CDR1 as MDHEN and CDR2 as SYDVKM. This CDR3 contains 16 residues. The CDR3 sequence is CASSFTDRRQNNEQFF. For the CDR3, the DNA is TGTGCCAGCAGTTTTACCGACCGGAGACAAAACAATGAGCAGTTCTTC.

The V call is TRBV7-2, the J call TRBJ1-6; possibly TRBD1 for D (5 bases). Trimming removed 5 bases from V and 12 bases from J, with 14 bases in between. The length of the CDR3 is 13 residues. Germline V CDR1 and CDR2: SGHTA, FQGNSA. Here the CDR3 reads CASSVGSGKPLHF. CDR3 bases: TGTGCCAGCAGCGTAGGGTCAGGGAAACCCCTCCACTTT.